The 7 T cell receptor beta chains below all came from one sample that was sequenced in a study of control samples from healthy donors and cancer patients (TCRdb year 2020). The receptor library was made with the immunoSEQ multiplex PCR assay. TCRdb stores this immuneACCESS table with in-frame sequences only. Part of the clones is absent; in the studies checked, under half of the shortfall reflects unresolved V genes, and no reason is known for the rest. For this sample the table gives approximately 49,000 clones, of which 80% to 90% were detected only once. Of the sample, 2.8% falls within the top ten clones. Sequencing was done on a sample of PBMCs. Receptor source: a woman aged 45-59 years with lung cancer.

The gene calls are TRBV12-5 and TRBJ1-2; TRBD1 aligns across 7 bases. The germline CDR1 and CDR2 sequences are LGHNT and FRNRAP. The junction had 8 bases not matched to a gene; V was cut back by 4 bases and J by 3 bases. This CDR3 comprises 15 residues. The CDR3 protein is CASGSSPDRYYGYTF. In nucleotides, the CDR3 is TGTGCTAGTGGTTCCTCCCCGGACAGGTACTATGGCTACACCTTC.

V gene TRBV5-1 combines with J gene TRBJ2-1, with 7 bases matching TRBD1. There are 14 residues in the CDR3. Germline CDR1 reads SGHRS; CDR2 reads YFSETQ. V dropped 4 bases and J dropped 4; count of bases not matched to a gene: 5. CDR3 bases: TGCGCCAGCAGCGCCGGGACAGAGTACAATGAGCAGTTCTTC. Translating gives CASSAGTEYNEQFF.

This chain joins TRBV6-2 or TRBV6-3 and TRBJ2-5, with unresolved D. CDR3 length equals 14 residues. Trimming removed 1 base at V and 4 bases at J, with 10 bases between. The germline CDR1 and CDR2 sequences are MNHEY and SVGEGT. CDR3 amino acids: CASSYLDSVETQYF. As DNA, the CDR3 is TGTGCCAGCAGTTACTTAGACTCCGTAGAGACCCAGTACTTC.

The chain has TRBV24-1 and TRBJ1-1; D ambiguous. Trimming took 6 bases from V and 2 from J, leaving 9 bases between them. Germline V gene data show CDR1 as KGHDR and CDR2 as SFDVKD. CDR3 length: 13 amino acids. The chain's CDR3 is CATSSRSNTEAFF. The CDR3 coding sequence is TGTGCCACCAGTAGCAGGTCTAACACTGAAGCTTTCTTT.

The rearrangement joins TRBV11-2 to TRBJ1-6; no clear D gene. Germline V lookup: CDR1 SGHAT, CDR2 FQNNGV. The length of the CDR3 is 14 residues. Deletions cut 3 bases from V and 10 bases from J, with 13 bases between. The CDR3 spells CASSFGRVESPLHF. Here the CDR3 DNA reads TGTGCCAGCAGCTTTGGCCGGGTGGAATCACCCCTCCACTTT. Drawing the rest from reference TRBV11-2 and TRBJ1-6, the complete variable domain is EAGVAQSPRYKIIEKRQSVAFWCNPISGHATLYWYQQILGQGPKLLIQFQNNGVVDDSQLPKDRFSAERLKGVDSTLKIQPAKLEDSAVYLCASSFGRVESPLHFGNGTRLTVT.

The chain is built from TRBV7-9 and TRBJ1-1; D perhaps matches TRBD1 (5 bases). In germline, CDR1 is SEHNR, CDR2 FQNEAQ (reference sequence). The length of the CDR3 is 14 residues. V gave up 1 base and J gave up 3 bases, with 9 bases separating them. CDR3 sequence reads: CASSLVSTDTEAFF. The CDR3 nucleotides are TGTGCCAGCAGCTTAGTATCGACAGACACTGAAGCTTTCTTT.

This clone was observed a few times. The chain couples TRBV15 to TRBJ2-4; weak D call: TRBD1 (6 bases). This CDR3 region has 15 residues. CDR1 is LNHNV and CDR2 is YYDKDF in the germline V gene (reference sequence). Trimming removed 2 bases at V and 6 bases at J, with 14 bases between. As DNA, the CDR3 is TGTGCCACCAGCAGATTCGGACAGAACCTAAACATTCAGTACTTC. Its translation is CATSRFGQNLNIQYF.